This record covers a single TCR beta chain. Its antigen is unidentified. Other DNA sequences in this specimen translate into the identical CDR3. The record originates from a study of PD-1 blockade in mismatch repair-deficient tumors. Study at large: Patients had approximately 12 mismatch repair-deficient cancer types and were previously treated and progressing. Study-level points and caveats: Tumor-resident clones, often absent from pretreatment blood, expanded after pembrolizumab and then contracted.

Only in-frame clones appear in the TCRdb table, and some are missing; sequencing was by immunoSEQ multiplex PCR. The sample lists 76,000 or so clones; approximately 80% were seen once. PCR or immunohistochemistry showed mismatch repair deficiency in every enrolled patient. TCR sequencing covered a few patients who responded to pembrolizumab. The germline CDR1 and CDR2 sequences are LNHDA and SQIVND (reference sequence). V was trimmed by 3 bases and J by 6 bases, leaving 8 bases between them. The CDR3 extends over 13 amino acids. J is TRBJ2-2 and V is TRBV19; D is unclear. The sequence derives from an adult with mismatch repair-deficient cancer. This specimen consisted of peripheral blood, obtained 44 weeks after starting pembrolizumab. The CDR3 loop is CASSISRSGELFF. CDR3 DNA sequence: TGTGCCAGTAGTATCTCAAGGTCCGGGGAGCTGTTTTTT. The complete variable domain, with remaining parts taken from reference TRBV19 and TRBJ2-2, reads DGGITQSPKYLFRKEGQNVTLSCEQNLNHDAMYWYRQDPGQGLRLIYYSQIVNDFQKGDIAEGYSVSREKKESFPLTVTSAQKNPTAFYLCASSISRSGELFFGEGSRLTVL.